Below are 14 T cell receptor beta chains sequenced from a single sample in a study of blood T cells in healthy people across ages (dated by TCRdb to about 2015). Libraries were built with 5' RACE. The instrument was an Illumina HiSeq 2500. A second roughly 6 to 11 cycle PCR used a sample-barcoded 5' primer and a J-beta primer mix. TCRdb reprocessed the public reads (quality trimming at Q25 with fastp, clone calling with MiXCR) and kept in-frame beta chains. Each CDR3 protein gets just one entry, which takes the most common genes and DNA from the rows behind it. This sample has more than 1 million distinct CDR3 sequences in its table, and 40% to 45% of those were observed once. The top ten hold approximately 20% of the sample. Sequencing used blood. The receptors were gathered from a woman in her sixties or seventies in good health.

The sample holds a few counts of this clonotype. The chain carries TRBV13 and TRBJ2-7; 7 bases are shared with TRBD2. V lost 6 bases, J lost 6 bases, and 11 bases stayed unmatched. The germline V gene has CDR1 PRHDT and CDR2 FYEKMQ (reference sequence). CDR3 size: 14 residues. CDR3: CASSFLGGTSEQYF. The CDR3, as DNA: TGTGCCAGCAGTTTTCTCGGGGGGACCTCCGAGCAGTACTTC.

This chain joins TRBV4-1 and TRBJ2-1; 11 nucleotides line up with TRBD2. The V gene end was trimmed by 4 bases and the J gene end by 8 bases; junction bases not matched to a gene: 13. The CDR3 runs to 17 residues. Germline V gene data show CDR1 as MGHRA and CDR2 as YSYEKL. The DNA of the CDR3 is TGCGCCAGCAGCCTTGGTAGCGGGAGGGCCCTTGACGATGAGCAGTTCTTC. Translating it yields CASSLGSGRALDDEQFF.

The CDR3 DNA is TGTGCCAGCAGCCCTGGACAGGGGATCAGCTCCTACGAGCAGTACTTC. Translation gives CASSPGQGISSYEQYF. This sequence joins TRBV7-9 and TRBJ2-7, with 9 nucleotides matching TRBD1. This CDR3 spans 16 amino acids. V shed 5 bases and J 0 bases; nucleotides not matched to a gene: 8. Germline values: CDR1 SEHNR, CDR2 FQNEAQ (reference sequence).

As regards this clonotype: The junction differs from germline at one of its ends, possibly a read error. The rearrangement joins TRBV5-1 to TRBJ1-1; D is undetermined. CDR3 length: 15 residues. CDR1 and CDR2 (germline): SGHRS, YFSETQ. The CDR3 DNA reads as TGTGCCAGCAGCTTGGATCGGGGAATGAACACTGAAGCTTTCTTT. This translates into CASSLDRGMNTEAFF.

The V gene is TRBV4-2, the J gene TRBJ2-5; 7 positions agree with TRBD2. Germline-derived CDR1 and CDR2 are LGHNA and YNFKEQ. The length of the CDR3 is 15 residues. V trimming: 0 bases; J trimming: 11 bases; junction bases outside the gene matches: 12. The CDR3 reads CASSQERLAEQEQYF. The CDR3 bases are TGTGCCAGCAGCCAAGAGCGACTAGCCGAGCAGGAGCAGTACTTC.

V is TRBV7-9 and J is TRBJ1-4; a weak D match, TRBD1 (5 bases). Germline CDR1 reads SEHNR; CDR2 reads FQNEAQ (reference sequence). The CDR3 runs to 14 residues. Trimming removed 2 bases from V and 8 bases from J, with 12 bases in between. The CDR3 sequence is CASSLFRDGEKLFF. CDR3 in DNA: TGTGCCAGCAGCTTATTCAGGGACGGCGAAAAACTGTTTTTT. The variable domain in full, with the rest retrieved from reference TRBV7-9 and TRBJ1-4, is DTGVSQNPRHKITKRGQNVTFRCDPISEHNRLYWYRQTLGQGPEFLTYFQNEAQLEKSRLLSDRFSAERPKGSFSTLEIQRTEQGDSAMYLCASSLFRDGEKLFFGSGTQLSVL.

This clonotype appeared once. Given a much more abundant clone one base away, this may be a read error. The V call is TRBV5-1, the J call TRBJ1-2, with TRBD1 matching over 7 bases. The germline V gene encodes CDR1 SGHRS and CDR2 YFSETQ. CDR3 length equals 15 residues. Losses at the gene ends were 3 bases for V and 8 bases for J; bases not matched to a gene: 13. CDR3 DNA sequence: TGCGCCAGCAGCTCCCCCGACAGGGAAGGTTGGGGCTACACCTTC. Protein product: CASSSPDREGWGYTF.

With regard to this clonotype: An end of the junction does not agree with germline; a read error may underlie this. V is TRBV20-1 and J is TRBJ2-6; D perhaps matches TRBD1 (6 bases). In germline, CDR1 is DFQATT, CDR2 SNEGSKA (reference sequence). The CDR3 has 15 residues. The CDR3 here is CSASGQTSGTNVLTF. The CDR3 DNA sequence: TGCAGTGCTAGTGGACAGACTTCTGGGACCAACGTCCTGACTTTC.

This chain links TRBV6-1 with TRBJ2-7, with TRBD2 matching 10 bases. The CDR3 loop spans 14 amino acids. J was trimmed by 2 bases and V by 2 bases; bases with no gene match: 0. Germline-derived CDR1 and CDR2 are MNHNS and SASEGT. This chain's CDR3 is CASSESGRAYEQYF. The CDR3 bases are TGTGCCAGCAGTGAAAGCGGGAGGGCCTACGAGCAGTACTTC.

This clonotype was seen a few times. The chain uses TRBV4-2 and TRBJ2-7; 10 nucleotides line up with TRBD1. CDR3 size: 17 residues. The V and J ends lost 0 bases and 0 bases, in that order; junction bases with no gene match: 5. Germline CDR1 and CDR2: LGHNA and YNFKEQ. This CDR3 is CASSQDPTGGGSYEQYF. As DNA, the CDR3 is TGTGCCAGCAGCCAAGACCCGACAGGGGGCGGCTCCTACGAGCAGTACTTC.

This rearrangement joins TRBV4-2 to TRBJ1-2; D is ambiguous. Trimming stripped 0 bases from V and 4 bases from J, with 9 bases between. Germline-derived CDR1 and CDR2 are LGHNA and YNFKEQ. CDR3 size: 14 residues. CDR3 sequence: CASSQERDLYGYTF. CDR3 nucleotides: TGTGCCAGCAGCCAAGAGAGGGATCTCTATGGCTACACCTTC.

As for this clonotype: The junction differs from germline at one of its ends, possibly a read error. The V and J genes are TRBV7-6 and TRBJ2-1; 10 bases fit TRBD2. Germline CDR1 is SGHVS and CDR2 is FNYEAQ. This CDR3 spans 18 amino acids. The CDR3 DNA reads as TGTGCCAGCAGCCCCTCGGGAGCGGGAGGGAGCTCCTACACTGAGCAGTTCTTC. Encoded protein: CASSPSGAGGSSYTEQFF.

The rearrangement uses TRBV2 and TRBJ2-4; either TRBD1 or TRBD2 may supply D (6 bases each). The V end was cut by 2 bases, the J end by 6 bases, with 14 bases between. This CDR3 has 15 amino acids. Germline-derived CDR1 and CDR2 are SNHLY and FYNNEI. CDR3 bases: TGTGCCAGCAGTGAAAGGGGGGATGTGGGAAACATTCAGTACTTC. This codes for CASSERGDVGNIQYF.

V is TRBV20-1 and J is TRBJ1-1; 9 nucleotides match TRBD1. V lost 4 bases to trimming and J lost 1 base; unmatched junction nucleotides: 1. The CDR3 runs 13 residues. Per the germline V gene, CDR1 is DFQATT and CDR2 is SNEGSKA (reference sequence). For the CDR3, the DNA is TGCAGTGCTACGGGACAGGGGAACACTGAAGCTTTCTTT. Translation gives CSATGQGNTEAFF.